This T cell receptor beta chain was obtained from a study of T-cell reconstitution after alpha-beta-depleted transplantation in children. Unique molecular identifiers tagged the TCRbeta library. In TCRdb, the PCR reads were re-called with MiXCR into one record per CDR3 protein. The sample has around 400,000 distinct CDR3 sequences, roughly 20% seen once. V was clipped by 3 bases and J by 1 base, with 10 bases between them. The CDR3 is 15 residues long. Sample: PBMCs from the stem cell graft donor, taken from the stem cell graft. The clonotype was recovered from a human donor who donated a stem cell graft to a child with acute myeloid leukemia. This chain uses TRBV12-3 or TRBV12-4 with TRBJ1-5; weak D call: TRBD1 (5 bases). The CDR3 reads CASSLRGLSNQPQHF. The CDR3 DNA is TGTGCCAGCAGTTTGAGGGGTTTAAGCAATCAGCCCCAGCATTTT.